This is a list of T cell receptor beta chains from one sample in a study of blood T cell repertoires in COVID-19. The data were produced by immunoSEQ multiplex PCR, yet TCRdb's version contains in-frame clones alone and is incomplete. This repertoire shows some 140,000 clones, approximately 77% found once; its top ten account for around 18%. Sample: peripheral blood. The receptors originated from an elderly man with acute or convalescent COVID-19. Each CDR3 is given with its conserved first and last residue. The D gene is left open where the match is weak. For some rows the clone size is stated as once, few or many, or as a class when expanded; others skip it.

size	V	J	D	DNA	CDR3
-	TRBV18	TRBJ1-2	-	TGTGCCAGCTCGCCGGCGGGGGCCGCAGACTATGGCTACACCTTC	CASSPAGAADYGYTF
-	TRBV4-1	TRBJ1-2	-	TGCGCCAGCAGCCAAGATAGTCGATACACCTTC	CASSQDSRYTF
-	TRBV30	TRBJ1-2	-	TGTGCCTGGGAGGCGGGACTTTCGAACTATGGCTACACCTTC	CAWEAGLSNYGYTF
-	TRBV19	TRBJ2-2	-	TGTGCCAGTAAACAGGACCCAACCGGGGAGCTGTTTTTT	CASKQDPTGELFF
-	TRBV5-6	TRBJ1-2	-	TGTGCCAGCAGCCCCCGCTCGGCGGGTAGCTATGGCTACACCTTC	CASSPRSAGSYGYTF
few	TRBV2	TRBJ2-6	-	TGTGCCAGCAGCCCGAACAGGGACTCTGGGGCCAACGTCCTGACTTTC	CASSPNRDSGANVLTF
-	TRBV5-4	TRBJ2-1	-	TGTGCCAGCAGCTTGGATACAGTTAACAATGAGCAGTTCTTC	CASSLDTVNNEQFF
-	TRBV10-1	TRBJ2-2	TRBD1	TGCGCCAGCAGTCGGGACAGGGCTGACACCGGGGAGCTGTTTTTT	CASSRDRADTGELFF
-	TRBV10-3	TRBJ2-2	TRBD2	TGTGCCATCAGTCTCAATATAGCGGGGGGTTCCACCGGGGAGCTGTTTTTT	CAISLNIAGGSTGELFF
-	TRBV6-1	TRBJ1-6	TRBD1	TGTGCCAGCAGTGAAGGAGTGGGGCCCGGGACAGATTTTTATAATTCACCCCTCCACTTT	CASSEGVGPGTDFYNSPLHF
-	TRBV4-3	TRBJ1-6	TRBD1	TGCGCCAGCAGCCAAGATGGACAGGGCTTAGGTCCCCTCCACTTT	CASSQDGQGLGPLHF
-	TRBV2	TRBJ1-1	-	TGTGCCAGCAGTGATGTAGGACAGCTGAACACTGAAGCTTTCTTT	CASSDVGQLNTEAFF
-	TRBV27	TRBJ1-4	TRBD1	TGTGCCAGCAGGGGACAGGGGGCCTGGGCTGAAAAACTGTTTTTT	CASRGQGAWAEKLFF
-	TRBV9	TRBJ2-5	TRBD1	TGTGCCAGCAGCGTAGCGACAGGGTATCGAGAGACCCAGTACTTC	CASSVATGYRETQYF
-	TRBV19	TRBJ1-2	TRBD1	TGTGCCAGTAGTATAGAGCGACAGGGTCGGGTTTATGGCTACACCTTC	CASSIERQGRVYGYTF
-	TRBV9	TRBJ2-7	TRBD1	TGTGCCAGCAGCATAGGACAGGGCTCCTACGAGCAGTACTTC	CASSIGQGSYEQYF
-	TRBV2	TRBJ1-5	-	TGTGCCAGCCTGGGGGGTCGGGATCAGCCCCAGCATTTT	CASLGGRDQPQHF
once	TRBV19	TRBJ2-1	TRBD2	TGTGCCAGTAGTACCGGGACTAGCGGGGGGAGGGAGCAGTTCTTC	CASSTGTSGGREQFF
-	TRBV9	TRBJ1-4	-	TGTGCCAGCAGCCCTCGACAGCGAGTTGATGAAAAACTGTTTTTT	CASSPRQRVDEKLFF
-	TRBV3-1/TRBV3-2	TRBJ2-1	-	TGTGCCAGCAGCCAAGATTTACACCATGAGCAGTTCTTC	CASSQDLHHEQFF
-	TRBV24-1	TRBJ2-7	-	TGTGCCACCAGCCATCTTAGTTGGACAGCCATCTACGAGCAGTACTTC	CATSHLSWTAIYEQYF
-	TRBV15	TRBJ2-7	TRBD1	TGTGCCACCAGCAGAGAAACAGGGGGAGGCCCGGTGGGGGAGCAGTACTTC	CATSRETGGGPVGEQYF
-	TRBV7-8	TRBJ1-4	TRBD1	TGTGCCAGCAGCTCTGTGACAGGGAGTGTTGAAAAACTGTTTTTT	CASSSVTGSVEKLFF
-	TRBV19	TRBJ2-2	TRBD1	TGTGCCAGTAGTATTAAGGGACAGGGACACACCGGGGAGCTGTTTTTT	CASSIKGQGHTGELFF
few	TRBV4-3	TRBJ2-1	TRBD2	TGCGCCAGCAGCCAGAGCGGGGGGGCCCTTGAGCAGTTCTTC	CASSQSGGALEQFF
-	TRBV6-5	TRBJ1-2	-	TGTGCCAGCGGGGTAGGGGGATACTATGGCTACACCTTC	CASGVGGYYGYTF
-	TRBV3-1/TRBV3-2	TRBJ1-1	-	TGTGCCAGCAGCCAAAGGGTTGGAGGGGAAGCTTTCTTT	CASSQRVGGEAFF
once	TRBV7-9	TRBJ1-1	TRBD1	TGTGCCAGCAGCTTAGGACAGGGGGCGCGAACTGAAGCTTTCTTT	CASSLGQGARTEAFF
-	TRBV6-6	TRBJ1-1	TRBD1	TGTGCCAGCAGTCGGGACAGGGGGATGAACACTGAAGCTTTCTTT	CASSRDRGMNTEAFF
-	TRBV30	TRBJ1-2	TRBD1	TGTGCCTGGAGCTCCCCTCCAGGGACAGGGGGCGGCTACACCTTC	CAWSSPPGTGGGYTF
few	TRBV7-2	TRBJ2-3	-	TGTGCCAGCAGCTTAGTTGTCTTAGATACGCAGTATTTT	CASSLVVLDTQYF
-	TRBV6-1	TRBJ2-7	TRBD2	TGTGCCAGCAGTGACCGTCTTTACATAGCGGGGGATCGACCCTACGAGCAGTACTTC	CASSDRLYIAGDRPYEQYF
-	TRBV10-3	TRBJ2-3	-	TGTGCCATCAGTGGTGGGGGGGCGGAAGATACGCAGTATTTT	CAISGGGAEDTQYF
-	TRBV28	TRBJ1-5	-	TGTGCCAGCAGTCCCCTTACACAGAGTCGGAGCAATCAGCCCCAGCATTTT	CASSPLTQSRSNQPQHF
-	TRBV7-2	TRBJ1-6	TRBD1	TGTGCCAGCAGCCGTAGGAGGGACAGGGGAAATTCACCCCTCCACTTT	CASSRRRDRGNSPLHF
-	TRBV14	TRBJ1-4	-	TGTGCCAGCAGCCAAATATTCGGCGGGGGCGAAAAACTGTTTTTT	CASSQIFGGGEKLFF
many	TRBV10-2	TRBJ1-1	-	TGCGCCAGCAGTGAAAGAGGGCGACTCGGCACTGAAGCTTTCTTT	CASSERGRLGTEAFF
-	TRBV11-2	TRBJ1-3	-	TGTGCCAGCACCCCCGAGTCGTTAGGAAACACCATATATTTT	CASTPESLGNTIYF
few	TRBV4-1	TRBJ2-5	-	TGCGCCAGCAGCCAGATACGGGGGGAGACCCAGTACTTC	CASSQIRGETQYF
few	TRBV5-1	TRBJ2-7	-	TGCGCCAGCAGCAGGACGGGAGCCTACGAGCAGTACTTC	CASSRTGAYEQYF
few	TRBV15	TRBJ2-1	-	TGTGCCACCAGCAGAGAGGACACCTACAATGAGCAGTTCTTC	CATSREDTYNEQFF
-	TRBV7-8	TRBJ2-2	-	TGTGCCAGCAGCCAACCGGCGGGGGCGAGCACCGGGGAGCTGTTTTTT	CASSQPAGASTGELFF
-	TRBV4-3	TRBJ2-3	TRBD2	TGCGCCAGCAGTCCCCTTCGGGGGGGGCCTGATACGCAGTATTTT	CASSPLRGGPDTQYF
-	TRBV9	TRBJ2-7	-	TGTGCCAGCAGCGTAGAGCCACAGGCTAACGAGCAGTACTTC	CASSVEPQANEQYF
-	TRBV3-1/TRBV3-2	TRBJ2-3	TRBD2	TGTGCCAGCAGCCGCCGGGGGGGCGGTGTCGCAGATACGCAGTATTTT	CASSRRGGGVADTQYF
-	TRBV9	TRBJ1-2	TRBD1	TGTGCCAGCAGCGCATCCGGGACAGATTATGGCTACACCTTC	CASSASGTDYGYTF
-	TRBV16	TRBJ1-2	-	TGTGCCAGCAGCCAAACGGGGTTAGGCGGCTATGGCTACACCTTC	CASSQTGLGGYGYTF
-	TRBV4-1	TRBJ1-5	TRBD1	TGCGCCAGCAGCCAAGGACAGGGATACAATCAGCCCCAGCATTTT	CASSQGQGYNQPQHF
-	TRBV5-1	TRBJ2-3	-	TGCGCCAGCAGCCCTAGCACAGATACGCAGTATTTT	CASSPSTDTQYF
-	TRBV28	TRBJ1-5	-	TGTGCCAGCAGTTTATTTGTCGGGGGAAGGGGCAGTGCCTTCGATTTT	CASSLFVGGRGSAFDF
-	TRBV6-1	TRBJ2-7	TRBD1	TGTGCCAGCAGTGAAAGTTGGACAGGGCTTTACGAGCAGTACTTC	CASSESWTGLYEQYF
once	TRBV27	TRBJ1-1	-	TGTGCCAGCAGTTTAGTACGGAGTACTGAAGCTTTCTTT	CASSLVRSTEAFF
-	TRBV29-1	TRBJ1-2	-	TGCAGCGTTTATGAGGATGGCTACACCTTC	CSVYEDGYTF